The 3 T cell receptor beta chains reported below all come from one sample, sequenced in a study of cytomegalovirus exposure and HLA in healthy donors (dated by TCRdb to 2016 to 2017). Libraries were made using the immunoSEQ multiplex PCR assay. A mixture of 60 forward primers for TCR Vbeta segments and 13 reverse primers for TCR Jbeta segments was used in the multiplex PCR. TCRdb's version of the immuneACCESS table is confined to in-frame rearrangements and falls short of the full clone set. An unresolved V gene accounts for under half of the shortfall where checked; the remainder is of unknown origin. This sample holds 120,000 or so clones; over 15% were observed only once. The ten largest clonotypes hold 1.5% to 2% of the sample. Sequenced sample: PBMCs. Receptors were obtained from a woman between 18 and 29 years old in good health and CMV-seronegative.

This clone was counted a few times. The rearrangement links TRBV9 to TRBJ2-1, with D tentatively TRBD2 (6 bases). Germline lookup yields CDR1 SGDLS and CDR2 YYNGEE. This CDR3 has 14 amino acids. V lost 3 bases and J 5 bases, leaving 12 bases between the germline ends. The CDR3 region is CASSAYGGNNEQFF. CDR3 DNA: TGTGCCAGCAGCGCTTACGGGGGTAACAATGAGCAGTTCTTC.

The sample holds a few counts of this clone. This chain joins TRBV30 and TRBJ1-2; maybe TRBD1 (6 bases). V lost 3 bases to trimming and J lost 7 bases, with 18 bases between them. This CDR3 is 14 amino acids long. Germline CDR1 is GTSNPN and CDR2 is SVGIG (reference sequence). This CDR3 is CAWRRKTGLFGYTF. CDR3 DNA: TGTGCCTGGAGGAGAAAGACAGGTCTCTTTGGCTACACCTTC.

V gene TRBV6-1 combines with J gene TRBJ1-1, with D possibly TRBD1 on 6 matching bases. Deletions cut 7 bases from V and 5 bases from J, with 14 bases between. This CDR3 comprises 13 residues. Germline values: CDR1 MNHNS, CDR2 SASEGT. DNA of the CDR3: TGTGCCAGCACCTTAGGGGGTAGGACTGAAGCTTTCTTT. Translation gives CASTLGGRTEAFF.